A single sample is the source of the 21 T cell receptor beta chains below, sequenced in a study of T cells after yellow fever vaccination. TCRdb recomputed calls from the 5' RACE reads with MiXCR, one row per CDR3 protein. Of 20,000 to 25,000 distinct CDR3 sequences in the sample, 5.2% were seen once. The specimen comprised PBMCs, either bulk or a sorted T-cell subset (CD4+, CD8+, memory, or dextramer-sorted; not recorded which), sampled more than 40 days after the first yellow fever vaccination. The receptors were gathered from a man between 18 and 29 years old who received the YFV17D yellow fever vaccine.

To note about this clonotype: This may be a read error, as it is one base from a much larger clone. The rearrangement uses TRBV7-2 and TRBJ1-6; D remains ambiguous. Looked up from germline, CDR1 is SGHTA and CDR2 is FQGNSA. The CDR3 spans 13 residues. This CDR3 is CASSLDYKSPLHF. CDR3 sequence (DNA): TGTGCCAGCAGCTTAGACTATAAGTCACCCCTCCACTTT.

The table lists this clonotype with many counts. CDR3 in DNA: TGTGCCAGCAGCCGCGACAGGGTGGAGTTTTCACCCCTCCACTTT. It encodes CASSRDRVEFSPLHF. V is TRBV7-9 and J is TRBJ1-6, with TRBD1 identical over 7 bases. Germline V gene sequence: CDR1 SEHNR, CDR2 FQNEAQ (reference sequence). The CDR3 consists of 15 residues. The ends lost 5 bases at V and 9 bases at J; junction bases unmatched: 10.

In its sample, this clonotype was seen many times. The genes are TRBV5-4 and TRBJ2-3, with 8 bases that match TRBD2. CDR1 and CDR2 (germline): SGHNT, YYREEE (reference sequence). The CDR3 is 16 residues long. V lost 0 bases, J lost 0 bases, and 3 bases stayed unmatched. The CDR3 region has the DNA TGTGCCAGCAGCTTGGCCGGGGGGGCTAGCACAGATACGCAGTATTTT. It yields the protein CASSLAGGASTDTQYF. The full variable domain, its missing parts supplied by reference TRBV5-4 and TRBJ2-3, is ETGVTQSPTHLIKTRGQQVTLRCSSQSGHNTVSWYQQALGQGPQFIFQYYREEENGRGNFPPRFSGLQFPNYSSELNVNALELDDSALYLCASSLAGGASTDTQYFGPGTRLTVL.

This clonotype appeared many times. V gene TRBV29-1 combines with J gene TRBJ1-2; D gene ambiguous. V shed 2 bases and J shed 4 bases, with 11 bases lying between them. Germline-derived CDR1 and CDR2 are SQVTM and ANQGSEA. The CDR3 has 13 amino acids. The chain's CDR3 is CSVEIVGIYGYTF. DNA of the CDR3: TGCAGCGTTGAAATAGTTGGGATCTATGGCTACACCTTC.

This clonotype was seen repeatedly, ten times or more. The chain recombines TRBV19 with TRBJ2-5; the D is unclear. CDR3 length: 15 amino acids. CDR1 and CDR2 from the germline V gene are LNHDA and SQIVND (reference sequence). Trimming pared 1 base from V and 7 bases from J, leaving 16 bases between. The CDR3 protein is CASSIGGHLSGTQYF. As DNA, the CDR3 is TGTGCCAGTAGTATAGGAGGCCACCTCTCAGGGACCCAGTACTTC.

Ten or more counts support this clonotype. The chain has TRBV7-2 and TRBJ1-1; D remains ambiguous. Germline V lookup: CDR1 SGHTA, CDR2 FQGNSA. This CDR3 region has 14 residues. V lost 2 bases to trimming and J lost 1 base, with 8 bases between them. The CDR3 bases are TGTGCCAGCAGCTTACCTCCAGGGAACACTGAAGCTTTCTTT. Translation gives CASSLPPGNTEAFF. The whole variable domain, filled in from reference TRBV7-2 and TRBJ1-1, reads GAGVSQSPSNKVTEKGKDVELRCDPISGHTALYWYRQSLGQGLEFLIYFQGNSAPDKSGLPSDRFSAERTGGSVSTLTIQRTQQEDSAVYLCASSLPPGNTEAFFGQGTRLTVV.

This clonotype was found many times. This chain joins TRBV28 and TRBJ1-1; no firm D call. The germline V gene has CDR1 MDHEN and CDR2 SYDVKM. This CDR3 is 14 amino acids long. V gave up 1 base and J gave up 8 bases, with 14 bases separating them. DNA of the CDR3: TGTGCCAGCAGTTTATACCAAGTTGTGGGAGAAGCTTTCTTT. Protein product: CASSLYQVVGEAFF. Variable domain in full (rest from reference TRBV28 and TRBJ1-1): DVKVTQSSRYLVKRTGEKVFLECVQDMDHENMFWYRQDPGLGLRLIYFSYDVKMKEKGDIPEGYSVSREKKERFSLILESASTNQTSMYLCASSLYQVVGEAFFGQGTRLTVV.

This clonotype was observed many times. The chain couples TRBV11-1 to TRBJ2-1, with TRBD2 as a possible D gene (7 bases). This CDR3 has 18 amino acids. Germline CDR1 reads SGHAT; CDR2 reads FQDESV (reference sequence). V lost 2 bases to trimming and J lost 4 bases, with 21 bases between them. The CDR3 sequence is CASSLFSGGPSTYNEQFF. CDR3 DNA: TGTGCCAGCAGCTTATTTTCCGGGGGGCCTTCAACTTACAATGAGCAGTTCTTC.

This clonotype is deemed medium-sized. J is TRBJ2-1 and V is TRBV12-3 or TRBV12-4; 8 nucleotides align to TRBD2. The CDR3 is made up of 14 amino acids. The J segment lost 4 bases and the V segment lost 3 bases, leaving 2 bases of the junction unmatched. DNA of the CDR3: TGTGCCAGCAGTTTGGGCGGGGGGTACAATGAGCAGTTCTTC. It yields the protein CASSLGGGYNEQFF.

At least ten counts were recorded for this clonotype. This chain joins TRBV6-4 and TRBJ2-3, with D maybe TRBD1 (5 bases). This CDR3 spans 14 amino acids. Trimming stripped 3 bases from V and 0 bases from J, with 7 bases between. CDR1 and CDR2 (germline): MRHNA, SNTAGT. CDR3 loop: CASSEGRSTDTQYF. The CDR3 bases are TGTGCCAGCAGTGAGGGGCGGAGCACAGATACGCAGTATTTT.

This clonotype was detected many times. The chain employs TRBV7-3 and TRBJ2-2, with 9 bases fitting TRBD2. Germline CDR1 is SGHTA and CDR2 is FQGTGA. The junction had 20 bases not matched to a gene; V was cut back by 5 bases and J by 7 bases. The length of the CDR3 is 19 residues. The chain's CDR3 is CASSANPRGAGGGDGELFF. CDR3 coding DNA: TGTGCCAGCAGCGCAAACCCCCGTGGAGCGGGGGGCGGGGACGGGGAGCTGTTTTTT.

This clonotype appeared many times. The CDR3 loop reads CASSRGGSSGGYEQYF. In DNA form, the CDR3 reads TGTGCCAGCAGTCGCGGCGGCTCGTCAGGTGGGTACGAGCAGTACTTC. The V call is TRBV6-2 or TRBV6-3, the J call TRBJ2-7, with D unresolved. V was pared by 5 bases and J by 4 bases, with 21 bases between. Germline V gene data show CDR1 as MNHEY and CDR2 as SVGEGT. The CDR3 has 16 residues.

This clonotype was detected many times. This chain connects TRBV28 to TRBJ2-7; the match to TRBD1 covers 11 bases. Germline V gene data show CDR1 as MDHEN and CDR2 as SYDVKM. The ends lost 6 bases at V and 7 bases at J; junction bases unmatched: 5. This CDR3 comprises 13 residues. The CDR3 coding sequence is TGTGCCAGCAGGGGACAGGGGGAAAGGGAGCAGTACGTC. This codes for CASRGQGEREQYV.

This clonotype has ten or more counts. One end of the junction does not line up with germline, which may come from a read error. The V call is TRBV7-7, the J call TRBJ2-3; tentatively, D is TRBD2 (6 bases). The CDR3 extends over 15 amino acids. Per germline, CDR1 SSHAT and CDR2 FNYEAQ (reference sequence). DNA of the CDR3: TGTGCTAGCAGCTTAGGGCCGGGGGACACAGATACGCAGTATTTT. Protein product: CASSLGPGDTDTQYF.

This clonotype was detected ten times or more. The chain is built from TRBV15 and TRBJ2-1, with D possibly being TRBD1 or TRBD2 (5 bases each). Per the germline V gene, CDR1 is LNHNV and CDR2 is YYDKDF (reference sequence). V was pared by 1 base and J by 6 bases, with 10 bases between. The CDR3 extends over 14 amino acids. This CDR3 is CATSRVGAGNEQFF. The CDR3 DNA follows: TGTGCCACCAGCAGAGTAGGGGCGGGCAATGAGCAGTTCTTC.

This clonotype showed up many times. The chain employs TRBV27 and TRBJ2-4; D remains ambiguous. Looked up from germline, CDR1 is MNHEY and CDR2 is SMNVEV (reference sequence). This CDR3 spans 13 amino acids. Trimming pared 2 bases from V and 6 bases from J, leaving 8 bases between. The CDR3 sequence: CASSLPGGNIQYF. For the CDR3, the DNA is TGTGCCAGCAGTTTACCAGGCGGAAACATTCAGTACTTC.

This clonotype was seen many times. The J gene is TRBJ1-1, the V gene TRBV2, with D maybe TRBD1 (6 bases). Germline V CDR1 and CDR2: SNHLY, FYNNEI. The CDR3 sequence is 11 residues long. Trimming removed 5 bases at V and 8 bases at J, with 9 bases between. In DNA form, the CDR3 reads TGTGCCAGCAGTTACGACAGGGAAGCTTTCTTT. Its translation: CASSYDREAFF.

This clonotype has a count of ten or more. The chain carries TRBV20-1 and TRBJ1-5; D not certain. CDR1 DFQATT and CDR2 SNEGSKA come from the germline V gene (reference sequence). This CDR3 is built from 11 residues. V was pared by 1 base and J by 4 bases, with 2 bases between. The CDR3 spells CSARGNQPQHF. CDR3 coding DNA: TGCAGTGCTAGAGGGAATCAGCCCCAGCATTTT.

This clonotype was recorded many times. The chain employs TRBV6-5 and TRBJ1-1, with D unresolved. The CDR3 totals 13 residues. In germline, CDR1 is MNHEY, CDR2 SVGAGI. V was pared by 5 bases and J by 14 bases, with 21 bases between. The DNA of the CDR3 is TGTGCCAGCAGTCCCGACGAAGGAATTGATGTCTTCTTT. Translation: CASSPDEGIDVFF.

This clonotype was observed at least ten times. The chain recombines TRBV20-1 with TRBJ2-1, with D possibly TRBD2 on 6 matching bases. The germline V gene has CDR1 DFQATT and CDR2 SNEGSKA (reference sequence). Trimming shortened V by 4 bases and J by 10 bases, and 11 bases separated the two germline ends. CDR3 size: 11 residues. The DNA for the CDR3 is TGCAGTGCTACCCCGGGGGAAGAGCAGTTCTTC. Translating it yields CSATPGEEQFF.

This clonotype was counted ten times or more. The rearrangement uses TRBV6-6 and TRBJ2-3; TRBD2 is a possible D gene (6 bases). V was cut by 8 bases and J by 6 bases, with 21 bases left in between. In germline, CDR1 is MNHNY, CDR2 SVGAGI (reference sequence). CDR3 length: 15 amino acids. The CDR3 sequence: CASALSGSDGDTQYF. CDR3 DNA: TGTGCCAGCGCGCTTAGCGGCTCCGACGGGGATACGCAGTATTTT.